The clone carrying this T cell receptor beta chain was observed a few times. Its cognate antigen is unknown. The data stem from a study of post-analysis software for immune sequencing data. Study context: As for disease course, relapsing-remitting, secondary progressive and progressive-relapsing multiple sclerosis were all included. Overall study results and limits: When the samples were clustered directly with F measure, those that had been prepared in the same batch showed strong co-clustering. Multiple sclerosis patients showed significantly lower normalized Chao1 diversity than controls did. Patients carried five TRBV segments more frequently than controls did, and TRBV5-6, TRBV5-1 and TRBV20-1 were among them.

V shed 0 bases and J shed 8 bases, with 2 bases lying between them. This CDR3 is built from 11 residues. Per the germline V gene, CDR1 is MGHRA and CDR2 is YSYEKL. Incorporated into the TCR beta cDNA libraries were unique molecular identifiers, which served to reduce PCR and sequencing biases. The source material, 1 to 10 million T cells, gave rise to about 490,000 cDNA molecules. TCRdb used MiXCR to reprocess the PCR reads, holding one entry per CDR3 protein. The data contain a few hundred thousand distinct CDR3 sequences, 30% to 45% of them singletons. The sequence came from a girl aged 5 to 17 with multiple sclerosis. Sequencing used blood. The rearrangement uses TRBV4-1 and TRBJ2-1; D uncertain. The CDR3 here is CASSQEYEQFF. The CDR3 coding sequence is TGCGCCAGCAGCCAAGAATATGAGCAGTTCTTC.